In its sample, the clone carrying this TCR beta chain was seen a few times. The data belong to a study of T-cell reconstitution after alpha-beta-depleted transplantation in children. V lost 5 bases and J lost 8, with 15 bases in between. The CDR3 is 12 residues long. CDR1 is DFQATT, CDR2 SNEGSKA, per germline (reference sequence). Unique molecular identifiers were incorporated when the TCRbeta library was constructed. TCRdb re-called the PCR reads through MiXCR, storing one row per CDR3 protein. The table has about 610,000 distinct CDR3 sequences, about 11% seen once. Material: PBMCs from the stem cell graft donor, obtained from the stem cell graft. The source is a human donor who donated a stem cell graft to a child with acute myeloid leukemia. This chain connects TRBV20-1 to TRBJ1-2, with D uncertain. CDR3 residues: CSARGQVYGYTF. The CDR3 DNA reads TGCAGTGCTCGAGGGCAGGTCTACGGCTACACCTTC.